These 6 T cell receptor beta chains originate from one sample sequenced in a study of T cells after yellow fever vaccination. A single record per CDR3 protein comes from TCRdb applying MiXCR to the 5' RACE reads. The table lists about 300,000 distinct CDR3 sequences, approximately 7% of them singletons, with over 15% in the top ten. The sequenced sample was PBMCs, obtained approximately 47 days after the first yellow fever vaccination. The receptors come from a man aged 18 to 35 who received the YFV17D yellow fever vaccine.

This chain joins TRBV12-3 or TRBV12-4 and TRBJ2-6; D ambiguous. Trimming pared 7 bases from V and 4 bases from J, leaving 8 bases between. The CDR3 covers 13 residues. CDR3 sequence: CASTPIGANVLTF. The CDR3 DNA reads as TGTGCCAGCACCCCGATAGGGGCCAACGTCCTGACTTTC.

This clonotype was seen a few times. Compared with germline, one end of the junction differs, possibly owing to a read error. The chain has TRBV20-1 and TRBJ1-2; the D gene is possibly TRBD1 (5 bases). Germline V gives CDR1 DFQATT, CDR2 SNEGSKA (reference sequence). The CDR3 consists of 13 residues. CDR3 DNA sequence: TGCAGTGTTAGAAAGGGGCGCGACTATGGCTACACCTTC. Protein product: CSVRKGRDYGYTF.

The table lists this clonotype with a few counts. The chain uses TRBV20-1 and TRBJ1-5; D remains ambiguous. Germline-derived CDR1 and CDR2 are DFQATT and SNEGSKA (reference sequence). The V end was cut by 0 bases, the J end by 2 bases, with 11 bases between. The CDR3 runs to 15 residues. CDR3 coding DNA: TGCAGTGCTAGAGATCGGGTGCATGGCAATCAGCCCCAGCATTTT. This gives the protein CSARDRVHGNQPQHF.

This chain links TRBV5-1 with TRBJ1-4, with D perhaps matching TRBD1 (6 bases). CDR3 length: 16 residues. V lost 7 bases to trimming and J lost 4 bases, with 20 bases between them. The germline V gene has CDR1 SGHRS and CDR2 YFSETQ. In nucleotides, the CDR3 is TGCGCCAGCCGCCCCCAGACAGGTGCACTTAATGAAAAACTGTTTTTT. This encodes CASRPQTGALNEKLFF.

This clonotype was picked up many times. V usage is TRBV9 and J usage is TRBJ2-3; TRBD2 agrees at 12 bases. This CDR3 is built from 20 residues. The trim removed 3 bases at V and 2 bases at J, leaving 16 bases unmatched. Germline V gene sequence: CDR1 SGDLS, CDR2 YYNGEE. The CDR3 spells CASSATLLGTSGRATDTQYF. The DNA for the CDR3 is TGTGCCAGCAGCGCCACCCTCCTTGGGACTAGCGGGCGAGCCACAGATACGCAGTATTTT.

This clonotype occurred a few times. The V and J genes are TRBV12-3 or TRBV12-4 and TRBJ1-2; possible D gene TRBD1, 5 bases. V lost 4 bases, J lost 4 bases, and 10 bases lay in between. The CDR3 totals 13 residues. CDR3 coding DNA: TGTGCCAGCAGTTGGGGCAGGGCCTATGGCTACACCTTC. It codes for CASSWGRAYGYTF.